This TCR beta chain was found in a study of response to subunit inactivated influenza vaccine listed by TCRdb under 2018. The study in broad terms: Deep quantitative T cell receptor repertoire profiling was used in the study to track responses to a trivalent subunit inactivated influenza vaccine.

Note on this clonotype: What this receptor recognizes is not known. No quality values exist for individual bases; no much larger clone is one base distant.

The CDR3 starts with the cysteine, ends with the phenylalanine, and has 13 residues. CDR3 DNA only is kept here, 39 bases in frame from base 1. CDR1 is given as SGHRS and CDR2 as YFSETQ, both from the germline V gene. V lost 4 bases and J lost 4 bases; the stretch between them is 11 bases long. The full study reports these points: According to the authors, only a limited number of new T cells may be recruited by each seasonal influenza vaccination.

The library was made by RT-PCR. The run used an Illumina HiSeq 2500. The raw public data were reprocessed by TCRdb itself: fastp quality trimming at Q25, MiXCR clonotype calling, in-frame beta chains only. Rows are combined by CDR3 protein, so each entry shows the most common genes and DNA. Across this sample there are 650,000 to 800,000 distinct CDR3 sequences, with about a fifth seen only once. About a tenth of the sample is held by the ten biggest clonotypes. The specimen was PBMCs from blood, collected 5 days after vaccination. This sequence was found in a man in his fifties or sixties who received an inactivated influenza vaccine. Donor details come from another sample of the same person, matched by shared clones. This sequence uses TRBV5-1 and TRBJ1-2, with TRBD1 tentatively as D gene (5 bases match). The CDR3: CASSQEGSYGYTF. The nucleotide sequence is TGCGCCAGCAGCCAGGAGGGGTCCTATGGCTACACCTTC.